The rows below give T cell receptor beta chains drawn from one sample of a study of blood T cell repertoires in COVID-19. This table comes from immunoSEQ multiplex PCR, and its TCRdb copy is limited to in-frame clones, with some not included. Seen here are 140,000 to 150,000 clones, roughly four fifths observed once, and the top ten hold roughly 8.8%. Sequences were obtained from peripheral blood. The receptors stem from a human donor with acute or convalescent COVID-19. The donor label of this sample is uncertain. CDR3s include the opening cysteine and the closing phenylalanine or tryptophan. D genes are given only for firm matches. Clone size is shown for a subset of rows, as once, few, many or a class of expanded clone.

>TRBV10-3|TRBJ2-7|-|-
CAISESISRGEQYF
TGTGCCATCAGTGAGTCTATCAGCAGAGGGGAGCAGTACTTC
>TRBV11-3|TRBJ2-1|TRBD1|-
CASSLRVSGTATDEQFF
TGTGCCAGCAGCTTAAGGGTTTCCGGGACAGCTACTGATGAGCAGTTCTTC
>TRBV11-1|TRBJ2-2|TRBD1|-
CASSSQPRTGGELFF
TGTGCCAGCAGCTCCCAACCTAGGACAGGTGGGGAGCTGTTTTTT
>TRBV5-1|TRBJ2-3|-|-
CASSFQADTQYF
TGCGCCAGCAGCTTCCAGGCAGATACGCAGTATTTT
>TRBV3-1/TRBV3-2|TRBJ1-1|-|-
CASSQQGIQAFF
TGTGCCAGCAGCCAACAGGGAATCCAAGCTTTCTTT
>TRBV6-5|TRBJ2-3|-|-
CASTLFGGDTDTRYF
TGTGCCAGCACTCTCTTTGGTGGCGACACAGATACGCGGTATTTT
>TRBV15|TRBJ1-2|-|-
CATSRDLGGVTF
TGTGCCACCAGCAGAGATTTGGGAGGCGTCACCTTC
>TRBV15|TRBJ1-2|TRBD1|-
CATASKSRGQGYTF
TGTGCCACCGCTTCTAAGTCGAGGGGGCAGGGCTACACCTTC
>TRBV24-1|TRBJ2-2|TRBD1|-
CATSLQGAGELFF
TGTGCCACCAGTTTACAGGGGGCCGGGGAGCTGTTTTTT
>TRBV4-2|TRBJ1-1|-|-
CASSPPDGAGRYGTEAFF
TGTGCCAGCAGCCCGCCGGATGGGGCAGGGAGGTATGGCACTGAAGCTTTCTTT
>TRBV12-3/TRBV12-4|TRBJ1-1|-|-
CAGQIRNTEAFF
TGTGCCGGCCAAATACGCAACACTGAAGCTTTCTTT
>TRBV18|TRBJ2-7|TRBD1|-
CASSPGTGVHEQYF
TGTGCCAGCTCACCAGGGACAGGGGTCCACGAGCAGTACTTC
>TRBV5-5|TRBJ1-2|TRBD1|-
CASSLEGTGAYGYTF
TGTGCCAGCAGCTTGGAGGGGACAGGGGCCTATGGCTACACCTTC
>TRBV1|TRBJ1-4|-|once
CTSSQEWSPGATNEKLFF
TGCACCAGCAGCCAAGAATGGTCTCCGGGAGCAACTAATGAAAAACTGTTTTTT
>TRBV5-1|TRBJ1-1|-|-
CASSLRERETEAFF
TGCGCCAGCAGCTTACGGGAGAGGGAAACTGAAGCTTTCTTT
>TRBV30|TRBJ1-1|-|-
CAWSELRGAEAFF
TGTGCCTGGAGTGAGCTCAGGGGAGCTGAAGCTTTCTTT
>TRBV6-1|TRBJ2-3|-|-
CASSEWLGADTQYF
TGTGCCAGCAGTGAATGGCTGGGCGCAGATACGCAGTATTTT
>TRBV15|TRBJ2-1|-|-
CATSVAVSSYNEQFF
TGTGCCACCAGTGTAGCGGTTAGCTCCTACAATGAGCAGTTCTTC
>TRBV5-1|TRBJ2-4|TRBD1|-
CASSYSGTGSIAKNIQYF
TGCGCCAGCAGTTATTCCGGGACAGGGTCTATAGCCAAAAACATTCAGTACTTC
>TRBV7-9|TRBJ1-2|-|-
CASSPSAAAYGYTF
TGTGCCAGCAGCCCATCGGCAGCGGCCTATGGCTACACCTTC
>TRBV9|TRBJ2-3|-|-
CASSLAGTDTQYF
TGTGCCAGCAGCCTGGCGGGCACAGATACGCAGTATTTT
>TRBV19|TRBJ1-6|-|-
CASSISGAGGSPLHF
TGTGCCAGTAGTATCTCCGGTGCCGGGGGGTCACCCCTCCACTTT
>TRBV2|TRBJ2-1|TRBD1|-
CASLSDRGSHEQFF
TGTGCCAGCCTTAGTGACAGGGGTTCCCATGAGCAGTTCTTC
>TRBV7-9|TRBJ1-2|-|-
CASSQNRQSAYGYTF
TGTGCCAGCAGCCAGAATCGACAGTCAGCCTATGGCTACACCTTC
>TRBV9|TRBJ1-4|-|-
CASSPRGGVGEKLFF
TGTGCCAGCAGCCCCCGGGGGGGGGTCGGGGAAAAACTGTTTTTT
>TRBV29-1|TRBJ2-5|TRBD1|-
CSVDVLQGDGETQYF
TGCAGCGTTGATGTTTTACAGGGGGATGGGGAGACCCAGTACTTC
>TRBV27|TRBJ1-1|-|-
CASSLYGAEAFF
TGTGCCAGCAGTTTATACGGGGCTGAAGCTTTCTTT
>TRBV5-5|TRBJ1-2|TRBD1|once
CASSPGQLLNYGYTF
TGTGCCAGCAGCCCGGGACAGTTGCTTAACTATGGCTACACCTTC
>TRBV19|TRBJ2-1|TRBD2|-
CASSHNPGTSGYNEQFF
TGTGCCAGTAGTCACAACCCCGGGACTAGCGGGTACAATGAGCAGTTCTTC
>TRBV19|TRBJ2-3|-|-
CASRYRQGRADTQYF
TGTGCCAGTAGATACCGACAGGGGAGGGCAGATACGCAGTATTTT
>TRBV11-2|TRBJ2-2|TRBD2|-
CASSLGSSGGEINTGELFF
TGTGCCAGCAGCTTAGGTTCCAGCGGGGGGGAAATAAACACCGGGGAGCTGTTTTTT
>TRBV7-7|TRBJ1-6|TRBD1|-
CASYLLTRTGRSYNSPLHF
TGTGCTAGCTACCTCCTTACCCGGACAGGTAGGTCCTATAATTCACCCCTCCACTTT
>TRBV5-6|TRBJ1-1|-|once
CASSLLFSYTEAFF
TGTGCCAGCAGCTTGTTATTCTCGTACACTGAAGCTTTCTTT
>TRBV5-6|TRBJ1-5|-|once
CASSVTGSDQPQHF
TGTGCCAGCAGCGTGACGGGGAGCGATCAGCCCCAGCATTTT
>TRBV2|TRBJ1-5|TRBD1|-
CASTTGQGNQPQHF
TGTGCCAGCACCACCGGACAGGGCAATCAGCCCCAGCATTTT
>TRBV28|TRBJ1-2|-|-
CASSLPHRGYTF
TGTGCCAGCAGTTTACCCCACAGGGGCTACACCTTC
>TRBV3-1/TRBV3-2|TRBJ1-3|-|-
CASSQERGSFGNTIYF
TGTGCCAGCAGCCAAGAAAGAGGGTCGTTTGGAAACACCATATATTTT
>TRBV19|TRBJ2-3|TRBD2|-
CASTPGSGAADTQYF
TGTGCCAGTACCCCGGGTAGCGGGGCGGCAGATACGCAGTATTTT
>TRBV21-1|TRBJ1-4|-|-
CASSIRDSNEKLFF
TGTGCCAGCAGCATCCGGGACAGTAATGAAAAACTGTTTTTT
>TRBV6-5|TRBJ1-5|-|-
CASSPLQGQPQHF
TGTGCCAGCAGTCCGCTACAGGGTCAGCCCCAGCATTTT
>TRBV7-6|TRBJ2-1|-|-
CASSLAIGQEQFF
TGTGCCAGCAGCTTAGCAATTGGTCAGGAGCAGTTCTTC
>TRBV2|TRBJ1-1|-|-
CASSSFEHTEAFF
TGTGCCAGCAGTTCCTTCGAGCACACTGAAGCTTTCTTT
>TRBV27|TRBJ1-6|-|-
CASSSSGVWGDSPLHF
TGTGCCAGCAGTTCATCGGGGGTTTGGGGGGATTCACCCCTCCACTTT
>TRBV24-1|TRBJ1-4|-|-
CATSDGMGKLFF
TGTGCCACCAGTGACGGGATGGGAAAACTGTTTTTT
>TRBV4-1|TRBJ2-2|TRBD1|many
CASTRWDSLNTGELFF
TGCGCCAGCACCCGTTGGGACAGCCTGAACACCGGGGAGCTGTTTTTT
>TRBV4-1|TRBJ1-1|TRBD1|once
CASSPTGNSNTEAFF
TGCGCCAGCAGCCCGACAGGGAATTCGAACACTGAAGCTTTCTTT
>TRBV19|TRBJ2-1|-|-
CASSIEGGVSYNEQFF
TGTGCCAGTAGTATTGAAGGGGGGGTATCTTACAATGAGCAGTTCTTC
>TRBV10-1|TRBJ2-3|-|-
CASSERADSPSRTDTQYF
TGCGCCAGCAGTGAACGGGCCGACAGTCCTAGTCGCACAGATACGCAGTATTTT
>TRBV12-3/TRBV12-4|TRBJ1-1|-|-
CASSTNTEAFF
TGTGCCAGCAGTACAAACACTGAAGCTTTCTTT
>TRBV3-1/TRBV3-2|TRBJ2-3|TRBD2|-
CASSQDAGVLLTDTQYF
TGTGCCAGCAGCCAAGACGCGGGGGTCCTCCTTACAGATACGCAGTATTTT
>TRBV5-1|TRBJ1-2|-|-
CASSPTLVGEDGYTF
TGCGCCAGCAGCCCTACTCTGGTGGGCGAAGATGGCTACACCTTC
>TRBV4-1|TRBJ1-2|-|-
CASSQFLGPYGYTF
TGCGCCAGCAGCCAATTCCTGGGGCCCTATGGCTACACCTTC
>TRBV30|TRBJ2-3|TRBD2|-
CAWSRGGVTDTQYF
TGTGCCTGGAGCCGCGGGGGGGTCACAGATACGCAGTATTTT
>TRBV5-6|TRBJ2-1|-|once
CASSPEGSYNEQFF
TGTGCCAGCAGCCCCGAGGGATCCTACAATGAGCAGTTCTTC
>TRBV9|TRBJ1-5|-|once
CASSGPYSNQPQHF
TGTGCCAGCAGCGGCCCCTATAGCAATCAGCCCCAGCATTTT